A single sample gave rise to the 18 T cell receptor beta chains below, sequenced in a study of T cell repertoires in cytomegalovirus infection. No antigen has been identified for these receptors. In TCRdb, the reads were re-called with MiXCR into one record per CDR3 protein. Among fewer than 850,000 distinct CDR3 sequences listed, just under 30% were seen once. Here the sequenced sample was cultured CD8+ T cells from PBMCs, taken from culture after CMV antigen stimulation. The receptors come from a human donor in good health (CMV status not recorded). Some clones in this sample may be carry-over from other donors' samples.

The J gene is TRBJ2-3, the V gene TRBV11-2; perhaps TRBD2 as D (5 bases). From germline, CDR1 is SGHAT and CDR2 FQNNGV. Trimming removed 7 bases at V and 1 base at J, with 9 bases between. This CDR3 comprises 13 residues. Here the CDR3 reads CASKRAGTDTQYF. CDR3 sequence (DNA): TGTGCCAGCAAGAGGGCGGGCACAGATACGCAGTATTTT. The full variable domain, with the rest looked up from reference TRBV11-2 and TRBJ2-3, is EAGVAQSPRYKIIEKRQSVAFWCNPISGHATLYWYQQILGQGPKLLIQFQNNGVVDDSQLPKDRFSAERLKGVDSTLKIQPAKLEDSAVYLCASKRAGTDTQYFGPGTRLTVL.

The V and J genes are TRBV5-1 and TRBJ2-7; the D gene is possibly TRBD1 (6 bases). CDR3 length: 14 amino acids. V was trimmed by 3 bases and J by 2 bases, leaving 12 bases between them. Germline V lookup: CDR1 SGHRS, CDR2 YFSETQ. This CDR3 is CASSWGHGTYEQYV. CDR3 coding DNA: TGCGCCAGCAGCTGGGGACACGGGACCTACGAGCAGTACGTC.

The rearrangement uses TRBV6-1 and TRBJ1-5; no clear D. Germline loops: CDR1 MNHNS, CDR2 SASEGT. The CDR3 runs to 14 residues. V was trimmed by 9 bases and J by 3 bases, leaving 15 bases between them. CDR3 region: CASQHSIANQPQHF. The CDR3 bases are TGTGCCAGTCAGCACTCTATCGCCAATCAGCCCCAGCATTTT.

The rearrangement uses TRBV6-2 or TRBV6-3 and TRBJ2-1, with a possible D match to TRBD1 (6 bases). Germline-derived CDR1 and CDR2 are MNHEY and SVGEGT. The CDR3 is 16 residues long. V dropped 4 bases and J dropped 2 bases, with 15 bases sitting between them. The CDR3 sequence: CASSSLRQVPYNEQFF. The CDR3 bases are TGTGCCAGCAGTTCCCTTCGACAGGTGCCCTACAATGAGCAGTTCTTC.

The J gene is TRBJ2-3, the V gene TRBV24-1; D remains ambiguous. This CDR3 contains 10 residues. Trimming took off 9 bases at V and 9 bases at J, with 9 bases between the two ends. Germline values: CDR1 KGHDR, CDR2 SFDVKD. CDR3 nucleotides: TGTGCCACCGAACAAGAGACGCAGTATTTT. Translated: CATEQETQYF.

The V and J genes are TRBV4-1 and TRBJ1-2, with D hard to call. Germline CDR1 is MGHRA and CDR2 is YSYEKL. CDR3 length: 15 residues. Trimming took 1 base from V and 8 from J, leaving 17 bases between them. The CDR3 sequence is CASSQVGRSLWGYTF. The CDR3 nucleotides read TGCGCCAGCAGCCAAGTTGGGCGTTCCCTGTGGGGCTACACCTTC.

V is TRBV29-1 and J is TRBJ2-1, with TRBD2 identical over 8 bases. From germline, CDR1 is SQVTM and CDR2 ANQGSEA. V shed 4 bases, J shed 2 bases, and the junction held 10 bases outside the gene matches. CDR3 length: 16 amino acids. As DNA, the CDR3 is TGCAGCGTTGTATTTGGTAGCGGGGAAACCTACAATGAGCAGTTCTTC. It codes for CSVVFGSGETYNEQFF.

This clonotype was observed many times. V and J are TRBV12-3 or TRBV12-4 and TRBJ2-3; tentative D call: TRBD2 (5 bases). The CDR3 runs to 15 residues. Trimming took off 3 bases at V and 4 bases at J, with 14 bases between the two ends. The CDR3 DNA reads TGTGCCAGCAGTTTCGGACTTCCCAGAGCAGATACGCAGTATTTT. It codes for CASSFGLPRADTQYF.

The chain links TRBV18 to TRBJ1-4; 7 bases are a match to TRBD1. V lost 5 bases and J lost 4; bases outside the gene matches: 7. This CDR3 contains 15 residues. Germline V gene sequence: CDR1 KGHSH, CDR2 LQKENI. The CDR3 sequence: CASSVETGINEKLFF. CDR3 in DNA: TGTGCCAGCTCAGTCGAGACAGGGATTAATGAAAAACTGTTTTTT.

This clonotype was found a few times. CDR3 in amino acids: CASSLDEGSSYEQYF. In DNA form, the CDR3 reads TGTGCCAGCAGTTTAGACGAAGGAAGCTCCTACGAGCAGTACTTC. The chain combines TRBV12-3 or TRBV12-4 with TRBJ2-7; D remains ambiguous. The germline V and J ends were trimmed by 1 base and 0 bases, with 10 bases remaining between them. The CDR3 has 15 residues.

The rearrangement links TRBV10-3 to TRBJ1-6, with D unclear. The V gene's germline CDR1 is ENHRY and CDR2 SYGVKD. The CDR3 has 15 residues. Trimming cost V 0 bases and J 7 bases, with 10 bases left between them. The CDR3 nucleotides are TGTGCCATCAGTGAGTCGGCAGCCACAAATTCACCCCTCCACTTT. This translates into CAISESAATNSPLHF.

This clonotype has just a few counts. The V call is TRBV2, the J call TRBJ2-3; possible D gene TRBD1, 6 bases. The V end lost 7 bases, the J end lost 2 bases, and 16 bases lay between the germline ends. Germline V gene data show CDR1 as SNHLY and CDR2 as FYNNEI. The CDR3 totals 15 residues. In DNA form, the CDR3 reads TGTGCCAGCAACCCCGACAGGACTTACACAGATACGCAGTATTTT. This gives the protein CASNPDRTYTDTQYF.

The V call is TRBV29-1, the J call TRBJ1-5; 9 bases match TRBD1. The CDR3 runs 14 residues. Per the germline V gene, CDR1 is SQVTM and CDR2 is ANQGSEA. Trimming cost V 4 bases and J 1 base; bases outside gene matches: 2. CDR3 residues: CSVGGTGSNQPQHF. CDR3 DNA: TGCAGCGTTGGGGGGACAGGGAGCAATCAGCCCCAGCATTTT.

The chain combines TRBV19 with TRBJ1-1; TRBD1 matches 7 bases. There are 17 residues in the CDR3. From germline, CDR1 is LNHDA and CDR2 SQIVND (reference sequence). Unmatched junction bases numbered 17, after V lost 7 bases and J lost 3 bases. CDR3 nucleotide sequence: TGTGCCAGTAACAGGGGAAGAGAAATAGCGCGGGACACTGAAGCTTTCTTT. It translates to CASNRGREIARDTEAFF.

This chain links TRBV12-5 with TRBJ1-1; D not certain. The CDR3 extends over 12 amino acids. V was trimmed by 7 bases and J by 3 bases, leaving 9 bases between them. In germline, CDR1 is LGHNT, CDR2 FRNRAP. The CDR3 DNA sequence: TGTGCTAGTGCCCGACGGGACACTGAAGCTTTCTTT. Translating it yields CASARRDTEAFF.

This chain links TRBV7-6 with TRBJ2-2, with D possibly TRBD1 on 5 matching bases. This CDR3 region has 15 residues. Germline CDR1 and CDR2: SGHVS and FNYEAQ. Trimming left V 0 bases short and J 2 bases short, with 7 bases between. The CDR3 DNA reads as TGTGCCAGCAGCTTAGCGACAGTTAACACCGGGGAGCTGTTTTTT. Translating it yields CASSLATVNTGELFF.

CDR3 loop: CASSLSAGGQETQYF. For the CDR3, the DNA is TGTGCCAGCAGCTTAAGCGCGGGGGGGCAAGAGACCCAGTACTTC. The rearrangement uses TRBV7-3 and TRBJ2-5, with 9 bases fitting TRBD2. V lost 1 base and J lost 2; bases outside the gene matches: 2. The CDR3 consists of 15 residues. Germline-derived CDR1 and CDR2 are SGHTA and FQGTGA.

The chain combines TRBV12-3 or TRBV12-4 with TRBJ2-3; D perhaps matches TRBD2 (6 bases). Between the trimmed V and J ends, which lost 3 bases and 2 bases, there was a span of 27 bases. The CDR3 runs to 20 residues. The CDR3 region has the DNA TGTGCCAGCAGTTTCCCAAGGGCGCCAGCCCCGGAGGGGCACACAGATACGCAGTATTTT. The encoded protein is CASSFPRAPAPEGHTDTQYF.